One sample yielded the 28 T cell receptor beta chains listed below, sequenced in a study of blood T cells in healthy people across ages. A J-beta primer mix and a sample-barcoded 5' primer were used in a second PCR of about 7 to 12 cycles. TCRdb itself ran the 5' RACE reads through MiXCR, one entry per CDR3 protein. Found here are approximately 800,000 distinct CDR3 sequences, about a quarter of them singletons; the top ten hold 3%. These data also featured in a second study, about T cells of mothers and their children.

Sequenced input: blood. All receptors derive from a boy aged 10-17 years in good health.

This chain connects TRBV10-3 to TRBJ2-3, with a tentative D call TRBD2 (7 bases). Germline assignment: CDR1 ENHRY and CDR2 SYGVKD. This CDR3 region has 14 residues. Trimming shortened V by 5 bases and J by 2 bases, and 11 bases separated the two germline ends. The CDR3 spells CAISRGASTDTQYF. The DNA of the CDR3 is TGTGCCATCAGTCGGGGGGCCTCCACAGATACGCAGTATTTT.

This clonotype was detected a few times. The chain is built from TRBV5-5 and TRBJ1-3; the D gene is possibly TRBD1 (6 bases). Trimming took 5 bases from V and 0 from J, leaving 15 bases between them. Germline assignment: CDR1 SGHKS and CDR2 YYEKEE (reference sequence). There are 16 residues in the CDR3. This chain's CDR3 is CASSFPGHSSGNTIYF. CDR3 nucleotide sequence: TGTGCCAGCAGTTTCCCGGGACACAGCTCTGGAAACACCATATATTTT.

A few counts support this clonotype. The chain uses TRBV27 and TRBJ1-3; maybe TRBD1 (5 bases). Germline V gene sequence: CDR1 MNHEY, CDR2 SMNVEV (reference sequence). The CDR3 length is 15 residues. Trimming cost V 6 bases and J 4 bases, with 16 bases left between them. CDR3 amino acids: CASRGTGGLGNTIYF. The DNA for the CDR3 is TGTGCCAGCAGGGGCACGGGGGGACTAGGAAACACCATATATTTT.

The rearrangement links TRBV5-1 to TRBJ2-5; 10 bases align to TRBD2. CDR1 is SGHRS, CDR2 YFSETQ, per germline. The CDR3 length is 17 residues. With V trimmed by 3 bases and J by 5 bases, 13 bases remained unmatched. The CDR3 sequence: CASSWNSGTSVGETQYF. The CDR3 nucleotides read TGCGCCAGCAGCTGGAACTCCGGGACTAGCGTCGGCGAGACCCAGTACTTC. The whole variable domain, filled in from reference TRBV5-1 and TRBJ2-5, reads KAGVTQTPRYLIKTRGQQVTLSCSPISGHRSVSWYQQTPGQGLQFLFEYFSETQRNKGNFPGRFSGRQFSNSRSEMNVSTLELGDSALYLCASSWNSGTSVGETQYFGPGTRLLVL.

The chain employs TRBV4-1 and TRBJ2-5; TRBD2 might be the D (6 bases). The CDR3 is 14 residues long. From germline, CDR1 is MGHRA and CDR2 YSYEKL. Between the trimmed V and J ends, which lost 4 bases and 7 bases, there was a span of 16 bases. The chain's CDR3 is CASSRGTPEGTQYF. The CDR3 nucleotides are TGCGCCAGCAGCCGCGGGACCCCGGAGGGGACCCAGTACTTC.

At least ten counts were recorded for this clonotype. The rearrangement uses TRBV13 and TRBJ2-1, with 11 bases matching TRBD1. The ends lost 5 bases at V and 3 bases at J; junction bases unmatched: 3. Germline V CDR1 and CDR2: PRHDT, FYEKMQ (reference sequence). CDR3 length: 15 residues. CDR3 amino acids: CASSPGTGGYNEQFF. The CDR3 DNA sequence: TGTGCCAGCAGCCCCGGGACAGGGGGCTACAATGAGCAGTTCTTC.

As regards this clonotype: At one of its ends the junction is not consistent with the germline gene, which may arise from a read error. This chain uses TRBV28 with TRBJ1-2, with unresolved D. The germline CDR1 and CDR2 sequences are MDHEN and SYDVKM. The CDR3 sequence is 12 residues long. The CDR3 here is CASSEVDYGYTF. CDR3 DNA: TGCGCCAGCAGTGAAGTCGACTATGGCTACACCTTC.

In this sample, this clonotype turned up a few times. J is TRBJ2-6 and V is TRBV6-2 or TRBV6-3; the match to TRBD1 covers 11 bases. CDR1 is MNHEY and CDR2 is SVGEGT in the germline V gene. The V segment lost 8 bases and the J segment 3 bases; nucleotides outside the gene matches: 6. The CDR3 is 16 residues long. CDR3: CASGGQGAGGANVLTF. CDR3 sequence (DNA): TGTGCCAGCGGAGGACAGGGGGCGGGTGGGGCCAACGTCCTGACTTTC.

This chain links TRBV19 with TRBJ2-5, with TRBD1 identical over 7 bases. The CDR3 has 13 residues. Trimming at V came to 5 bases and at J to 5 bases, leaving 5 bases not matched to a gene. CDR1 is LNHDA and CDR2 is SQIVND in the germline V gene (reference sequence). The CDR3 is CASSGDRVETQYF. The CDR3 region has the DNA TGTGCCAGTAGTGGAGACAGGGTGGAGACCCAGTACTTC.

This clonotype was seen a handful of times. J is TRBJ2-3 and V is TRBV7-3; 11 bases are a match to TRBD2. Per germline, CDR1 SGHTA and CDR2 FQGTGA. Trimming removed 2 bases from V and 6 bases from J; junction bases left unmatched: 4. The CDR3 totals 15 residues. The CDR3 DNA is TGTGCCAGCAGCTTACTAGCGGGGGGAGACGATACGCAGTATTTT. Its protein is CASSLLAGGDDTQYF.

This clonotype appeared a few times. This chain links TRBV9 with TRBJ2-7; D unresolved. The CDR3 spans 14 residues. V was shortened by 4 bases and J by 1 base, with 12 bases between the two germline ends. From germline, CDR1 is SGDLS and CDR2 YYNGEE. The CDR3 region is CASSIGEMSYEQYF. CDR3 nucleotides: TGTGCCAGCAGCATCGGAGAGATGTCCTACGAGCAGTACTTC.

This clonotype was seen a few times. This chain joins TRBV29-1 and TRBJ2-6; TRBD1 is a possible D gene (6 bases). This CDR3 comprises 15 residues. Germline V lookup: CDR1 SQVTM, CDR2 ANQGSEA. V lost 6 bases and J 0 bases, leaving 12 bases between the germline ends. CDR3 sequence (DNA): TGCAGCGTCGGGGACATTAGCTCTGGGGCCAACGTCCTGACTTTC. Its translation is CSVGDISSGANVLTF.

This clonotype occurred a few times. The chain employs TRBV5-1 and TRBJ2-1; D is uncertain. Germline loops: CDR1 SGHRS, CDR2 YFSETQ. Trimming took 4 bases from V and 8 from J, leaving 22 bases between them. This CDR3 has 16 amino acids. The DNA of the CDR3 is TGCGCCAGCAGCCCCACCCCTCCGGGCCCCCCGGATGAGCAGTTCTTC. Its translation: CASSPTPPGPPDEQFF.

The V call is TRBV20-1, the J call TRBJ2-1; D remains ambiguous. Germline CDR1 and CDR2: DFQATT and SNEGSKA (reference sequence). Between the trimmed V and J ends, which lost 0 bases and 0 bases, there was a span of 12 bases. The CDR3 extends over 16 amino acids. Here the CDR3 DNA reads TGCAGTGCTAGAGATGAATCCAAGAGCTCCTACAATGAGCAGTTCTTC. It encodes CSARDESKSSYNEQFF.

V usage is TRBV7-6 and J usage is TRBJ2-7; weak D call: TRBD1 (5 bases). CDR1 SGHVS and CDR2 FNYEAQ come from the germline V gene. The CDR3 covers 15 residues. Trimming removed 5 bases at V and 3 bases at J, with 17 bases between. The CDR3 reads CASSPQGRISYEQYF. In DNA form, the CDR3 reads TGTGCCAGCAGCCCCCAGGGCAGGATTAGCTACGAGCAGTACTTC.

The sample holds a few counts of this clonotype. The V gene is TRBV10-3, the J gene TRBJ2-2, with 9 bases matching TRBD2. Germline V gene sequence: CDR1 ENHRY, CDR2 SYGVKD. The V gene end was trimmed by 0 bases and the J gene end by 3 bases; junction bases not matched to a gene: 5. The CDR3 loop spans 17 amino acids. CDR3 loop: CAISESTSGPYTGELFF. The CDR3, as DNA: TGTGCCATCAGTGAGTCCACTAGCGGGCCTTACACCGGGGAGCTGTTTTTT.

For the CDR3, the DNA is TGCAGCGTTGAAAACCCGGGACAGGGGGTTTACGAGCAGTACTTC. Its protein product is CSVENPGQGVYEQYF. The V call is TRBV29-1, the J call TRBJ2-7; TRBD1 matches at 11 bases. The ends lost 2 bases at V and 4 bases at J; junction bases unmatched: 7. Germline CDR1 is SQVTM and CDR2 is ANQGSEA. This CDR3 contains 15 residues.

The V and J genes are TRBV9 and TRBJ2-1, with 13 bases matching TRBD2. The CDR3 has 19 residues. Germline CDR1 is SGDLS and CDR2 is YYNGEE. J was trimmed by 0 bases and V by 5 bases; bases with no gene match: 11. The chain's CDR3 is CASREGLAGDRSSYNEQFF. DNA for the CDR3: TGTGCCAGCAGGGAAGGACTAGCGGGGGATCGAAGCTCCTACAATGAGCAGTTCTTC.

The chain has TRBV5-1 and TRBJ2-5; D gene unclear. Trimming left V 4 bases short and J 9 bases short, with 10 bases between. CDR1 is SGHRS and CDR2 is YFSETQ in the germline V gene. This CDR3 is 11 amino acids long. CDR3: CASSTDGAQYF. Here the CDR3 DNA reads TGCGCCAGCAGCACCGATGGGGCCCAGTACTTC.

This clonotype came up a few times. J is TRBJ1-1 and V is TRBV11-2; D is undetermined. V shed 0 bases and J shed 7 bases, with 6 bases lying between them. This CDR3 spans 12 amino acids. Germline lookup yields CDR1 SGHAT and CDR2 FQNNGV. The CDR3 here is CASSLEGDEAFF. CDR3 in DNA: TGTGCCAGCAGCTTAGAGGGAGATGAAGCTTTCTTT.

The sample holds a few counts of this clonotype. The chain recombines TRBV5-1 with TRBJ2-5; 10 bases line up with TRBD2. The closer fit of TRBJ2-7 to the DNA end suggests the J call may be wrong. The germline V gene encodes CDR1 SGHRS and CDR2 YFSETQ. The CDR3 is 15 residues long. CDR3: CASSLEASGSYEQYF. The CDR3 nucleotides are TGCGCCAGCAGCTTGGAGGCTAGCGGGAGCTACGAGCAGTACTTC.

Many counts were recorded for this clonotype. J is TRBJ2-4 and V is TRBV7-9, with 8 bases identical to TRBD1. The CDR3 runs 15 residues. Germline-derived CDR1 and CDR2 are SEHNR and FQNEAQ (reference sequence). The V gene end was trimmed by 5 bases and the J gene end by 5 bases; junction bases not matched to a gene: 8. CDR3 residues: CASSPSGRGQNIQYF. CDR3 coding DNA: TGTGCCAGCAGCCCGTCGGGCAGGGGGCAAAACATTCAGTACTTC.

The table lists this clonotype with a few counts. The rearrangement links TRBV11-1 to TRBJ2-1; D unresolved. Germline V gene data show CDR1 as SGHAT and CDR2 as FQDESV (reference sequence). Between the trimmed V and J ends, which lost 1 base and 5 bases, there was a span of 15 bases. This CDR3 contains 16 residues. This CDR3 reads CASSLDSTRRDNEQFF. The CDR3 nucleotides are TGTGCCAGCAGCTTAGATAGCACCCGAAGGGACAATGAGCAGTTCTTC.

This clonotype appeared a single time. This chain connects TRBV5-1 to TRBJ2-1; D is possibly TRBD2 (7 bases). V lost 2 bases to trimming and J lost 4 bases, with 13 bases between them. The germline V gene has CDR1 SGHRS and CDR2 YFSETQ. CDR3 size: 15 residues. CDR3 in amino acids: CASSFGEGVYNEQFF. The CDR3 bases are TGCGCCAGCAGCTTCGGGGAGGGGGTTTACAATGAGCAGTTCTTC.

CDR3 sequence: CASSLVGRYFYNEQFF. The CDR3 bases are TGTGCCAGCAGCTTAGTGGGCAGGTACTTCTACAATGAGCAGTTCTTC. The V and J genes are TRBV11-3 and TRBJ2-1, with D unresolved. CDR3 size: 16 residues. CDR1 SGHNT and CDR2 YENEEA come from the germline V gene. V was cut by 1 base and J by 3 bases, with 13 bases left in between. The full variable domain, with the rest looked up from reference TRBV11-3 and TRBJ2-1, is EAGVVQSPRYKIIEKKQPVAFWCNPISGHNTLYWYLQNLGQGPELLIRYENEEAVDDSQLPKDRFSAERLKGVDSTLKIQPAELGDSAVYLCASSLVGRYFYNEQFFGPGTRLTVL.

The chain employs TRBV24-1 and TRBJ1-4; D gene unclear. Trimming pared 2 bases from V and 1 base from J, leaving 7 bases between. Germline-derived CDR1 and CDR2 are KGHDR and SFDVKD. The CDR3 is 15 amino acids. The CDR3 DNA follows: TGTGCCACCAGTGATTCTGGCAGAACTAATGAAAAACTGTTTTTT. This sequence encodes CATSDSGRTNEKLFF.

This chain connects TRBV3-1 to TRBJ2-5; no firm D call. The germline gives CDR1 LGHDT, CDR2 YNNKEL (reference sequence). This CDR3 comprises 12 residues. Trimming removed 0 bases at V and 5 bases at J, with 4 bases between. CDR3 protein: CASSQDDETQYF. The CDR3 bases are TGTGCCAGCAGCCAAGACGACGAGACCCAGTACTTC.

This clonotype was seen a handful of times. The chain carries TRBV12-3 or TRBV12-4 and TRBJ2-4, with TRBD1 matching over 7 bases. V gave up 6 bases and J gave up 0 bases; unmatched junction bases: 5. The CDR3 has 15 residues. The CDR3 sequence is CASSPRGTAKNIQYF. CDR3 DNA sequence: TGTGCCAGCAGCCCCAGGGGGACAGCCAAAAACATTCAGTACTTC.